The 22 T cell receptor beta chains below were found in one sample sequenced in a study of neurological immune-mediated disorders. One entry per CDR3 protein results from TCRdb running MiXCR on the 5' RACE reads. The data contain fewer than 40,000 distinct CDR3 sequences, about 13% of them singletons. As for time point: longitudinal time-point 2. Sequenced sample: PBMCs. The receptors originated from a woman between 35 and 50 years old in good health.

This clonotype has ten or more counts. V and J are TRBV7-2 and TRBJ1-1; D gene uncertain. Trimming took 1 base from V and 3 from J, leaving 9 bases between them. The CDR3 has 14 amino acids. The germline CDR1 and CDR2 sequences are SGHTA and FQGNSA. DNA for the CDR3: TGTGCCAGCAGCTTAGGGTTTAGGGACACTGAAGCTTTCTTT. Its translation: CASSLGFRDTEAFF.

This clonotype was observed a few times. This sequence joins TRBV10-3 and TRBJ2-4, with D uncertain. The germline V gene has CDR1 ENHRY and CDR2 SYGVKD. This CDR3 has 15 residues. Trimming shortened V by 4 bases and J by 0 bases, and 10 bases separated the two germline ends. CDR3 amino acids: CAISASSVAKNIQYF. In DNA, the CDR3 is TGTGCCATCAGTGCCTCCAGTGTAGCCAAAAACATTCAGTACTTC.

This clonotype has at least ten counts. This CDR3 is CASSLIYGTEAFF. CDR3 bases: TGTGCCAGCAGCTTAATTTACGGCACTGAAGCTTTCTTT. The genes are TRBV7-2 and TRBJ1-1; D gene ambiguous. Between the trimmed V and J ends, which lost 2 bases and 4 bases, there was a span of 8 bases. Looked up from germline, CDR1 is SGHTA and CDR2 is FQGNSA. This CDR3 contains 13 residues.

This clonotype was seen at least ten times. The chain employs TRBV9 and TRBJ1-4; unclear D gene. The CDR3 runs 15 residues. The germline V gene has CDR1 SGDLS and CDR2 YYNGEE. V lost 1 base to trimming and J lost 0 bases, with 7 bases between them. The DNA of the CDR3 is TGTGCCAGCAGCGTAACGCAGGCAACTAATGAAAAACTGTTTTTT. Its translation is CASSVTQATNEKLFF.

This clonotype has a count of ten or more. This chain's CDR3 is CASSRDQGGTEAFF. CDR3 coding DNA: TGCGCCAGCAGCCGAGACCAAGGAGGCACTGAAGCTTTCTTT. The rearrangement links TRBV5-1 to TRBJ1-1; D is undetermined. The germline V gene has CDR1 SGHRS and CDR2 YFSETQ. Trimming removed 4 bases from V and 4 bases from J, with 14 bases in between. This CDR3 region has 14 residues. Using reference TRBV5-1 and TRBJ1-1 for the parts outside the CDR3, the full variable domain is KAGVTQTPRYLIKTRGQQVTLSCSPISGHRSVSWYQQTPGQGLQFLFEYFSETQRNKGNFPGRFSGRQFSNSRSEMNVSTLELGDSALYLCASSRDQGGTEAFFGQGTRLTVV.

This clonotype was seen at least ten times. The V gene is TRBV5-1, the J gene TRBJ2-3; a weak D match, TRBD1 (6 bases). CDR1 is SGHRS and CDR2 is YFSETQ in the germline V gene. This CDR3 is 15 amino acids long. Trimming took off 2 bases at V and 1 base at J, with 11 bases between the two ends. Here the CDR3 DNA reads TGCGCCAGCAGCTTCGAGGGGGTCGGCACAGATACGCAGTATTTT. Protein sequence: CASSFEGVGTDTQYF.

The table lists this clonotype with many counts. The chain recombines TRBV20-1 with TRBJ1-2; TRBD1 agrees at 10 bases. V lost 0 bases and J lost 3; bases outside the gene matches: 4. Germline V gene lookup returns CDR1 DFQATT and CDR2 SNEGSKA (reference sequence). The CDR3 has 15 residues. This chain's CDR3 is CSARDPGTGDYGYTF. The CDR3, as DNA: TGCAGTGCTAGAGATCCCGGGACAGGGGACTATGGCTACACCTTC.

V usage is TRBV12-3 or TRBV12-4 and J usage is TRBJ1-5; no clear D gene. V was trimmed by 5 bases and J by 5 bases, leaving 10 bases between them. This CDR3 region has 13 residues. CDR3 sequence: CASSQIRYQPQHF. The CDR3 coding sequence is TGTGCCAGCAGTCAGATTAGATATCAGCCCCAGCATTTT.

This clonotype was seen many times. This chain uses TRBV6-2 or TRBV6-3 with TRBJ1-2, with D possibly TRBD1 on 6 matching bases. Germline loops: CDR1 MNHEY, CDR2 SVGEGT. The CDR3 has 15 amino acids. With 4 bases removed from V and 4 bases from J, the gap between germline ends came to 16 bases. The CDR3 nucleotides read TGTGCCAGCAGTTCCCCCCCGGGGGGCGGCTATGGCTACACCTTC. This translates into CASSSPPGGGYGYTF.

In its sample, this clonotype was seen many times. The chain is built from TRBV5-5 and TRBJ2-7; possibly TRBD2 for D (6 bases). The CDR3 covers 14 residues. In germline, CDR1 is SGHKS, CDR2 YYEKEE (reference sequence). With 4 bases removed from V and 6 bases from J, the gap between germline ends came to 17 bases. CDR3 sequence: CASSLIGGGSEQYF. CDR3 in DNA: TGTGCCAGCAGCCTGATCGGTGGGGGGAGCGAGCAGTACTTC.

This clonotype was seen a few times. The rearrangement links TRBV12-3 or TRBV12-4 to TRBJ2-7; D assignment may be TRBD1 or TRBD2 (5 bases each). V was shortened by 6 bases and J by 0 bases, with 12 bases between the two germline ends. CDR3 size: 14 residues. Here the CDR3 DNA reads TGTGCCAGCAGACCCCGGGGCCTCTCCTACGAGCAGTACTTC. This encodes CASRPRGLSYEQYF.

The table lists this clonotype with many counts. The V and J genes are TRBV29-1 and TRBJ2-7, with 7 positions matching TRBD1. This CDR3 region has 11 residues. V was clipped by 7 bases and J by 5 bases; unmatched bases: 5. Germline CDR1 and CDR2: SQVTM and ANQGSEA. The CDR3 DNA sequence: TGCAGCGGTCGACAGGGCGACGAGCAGTACTTC. Its protein product is CSGRQGDEQYF.

The CDR3 loop reads CASRLTESGTIAGEQFF. The CDR3 region has the DNA TGTGCCAGCAGACTTACCGAATCCGGGACTATTGCGGGTGAGCAGTTCTTC. V is TRBV7-3 and J is TRBJ2-1; TRBD2 agrees at 7 bases. Germline V CDR1 and CDR2: SGHTA, FQGTGA. The ends lost 6 bases at V and 9 bases at J; junction bases unmatched: 20. The CDR3 spans 17 residues.

About this clonotype itself: A much bigger clone sits one base away, suggesting this may be a read error. J is TRBJ1-6 and V is TRBV5-1; D remains ambiguous. CDR3 length equals 14 residues. The V end lost 0 bases, the J end lost 6 bases, and 7 bases lay between the germline ends. The germline V gene has CDR1 SGHRS and CDR2 YFSETQ. The CDR3 spells CASSLVSPNSPLHF. CDR3 DNA: TGCGCCAGCAGCTTGGTCAGCCCTAATTCACCCCTCCACTTT.

This clonotype was seen repeatedly, ten times or more. The V gene is TRBV7-9, the J gene TRBJ1-2; D gene uncertain. The CDR3 sequence is 13 residues long. V lost 1 base and J 4 bases, leaving 7 bases between the germline ends. The germline V gene encodes CDR1 SEHNR and CDR2 FQNEAQ (reference sequence). The CDR3 DNA sequence: TGTGCCAGCAGCTTAGGCAGTCTCTATGGCTACACCTTC. Its protein is CASSLGSLYGYTF.

The sample holds many counts of this clonotype. DNA of the CDR3: TGTGCCACCAGTGACCGCGGGGCGAACACTGAAGCTTTCTTT. Its protein product is CATSDRGANTEAFF. The chain is built from TRBV24-1 and TRBJ1-1; tentatively, D is TRBD1 (5 bases). This CDR3 has 14 amino acids. V was cut by 4 bases and J by 1 base, with 9 bases left in between. Germline CDR1 is KGHDR and CDR2 is SFDVKD.

By its share, this clonotype is medium-sized. The gene calls are TRBV6-2 or TRBV6-3 and TRBJ2-3, with no clear D. With 5 bases removed from V and 6 bases from J, the gap between germline ends came to 12 bases. Germline-derived CDR1 and CDR2 are MNHEY and SVGEGT. The CDR3 runs 13 residues. CDR3 DNA: TGTGCCAGCAGTCCGATCCTCGCGGATACGCAGTATTTT. It codes for CASSPILADTQYF.

This clonotype occurred a few times. This sequence joins TRBV12-3 or TRBV12-4 and TRBJ2-1; D ambiguous. V gave up 6 bases and J gave up 0 bases, with 12 bases separating them. This CDR3 is built from 15 residues. CDR3 sequence (DNA): TGTGCCAGCAGCCAGCGAACGGGCTCCTACAATGAGCAGTTCTTC. The encoded protein is CASSQRTGSYNEQFF.

The sample holds many counts of this clonotype. V and J are TRBV11-1 and TRBJ1-1; maybe TRBD1 (6 bases). Germline V gene data show CDR1 as SGHAT and CDR2 as FQDESV (reference sequence). V lost 2 bases and J lost 7, with 17 bases in between. There are 15 residues in the CDR3. CDR3 coding DNA: TGTGCCAGCAGCTTAACACCCGGGACACTAAATGAAGCTTTCTTT. Translating it yields CASSLTPGTLNEAFF.

This clonotype was seen ten or more times. The chain couples TRBV5-1 to TRBJ2-1; no clear D gene. This CDR3 is built from 15 residues. The V end was cut by 4 bases, the J end by 0 bases, with 11 bases between. In germline, CDR1 is SGHRS, CDR2 YFSETQ. In nucleotides, the CDR3 is TGCGCCAGCAGCCCGGACGGCAGCTCCTACAATGAGCAGTTCTTC. It codes for CASSPDGSSYNEQFF.

This clonotype showed up many times. This chain uses TRBV5-1 with TRBJ2-7; D unclear. V lost 2 bases to trimming and J lost 2 bases, with 8 bases between them. CDR1 and CDR2 from the germline V gene are SGHRS and YFSETQ. The length of the CDR3 is 13 residues. For the CDR3, the DNA is TGCGCCAGCAGCTTTACAGTAACCTACGAGCAGTACTTC. Translation: CASSFTVTYEQYF.

The table lists this clonotype with many counts. The V call is TRBV6-1, the J call TRBJ1-2; weak D call: TRBD1 (5 bases). Germline V CDR1 and CDR2: MNHNS, SASEGT. The CDR3 contains 15 residues. Trimming shortened V by 5 bases and J by 8 bases, and 21 bases separated the two germline ends. In DNA, the CDR3 is TGTGCCAGCAGTTCCTTTCGGGACTCACGCAGGGGCTACACCTTC. Translated, it gives CASSSFRDSRRGYTF.